Listed here are 15 T cell receptor beta chains from one sample, sequenced in a study of identical twins. A single record per CDR3 protein comes from TCRdb applying MiXCR to the 5' RACE reads. The sample lists 690,000 or so distinct CDR3 sequences, 5.5% to 6.5% occurring once. Sequencing used naive T cells sorted from blood. The receptors come from a man aged 18 to 30 in good health.

In its sample, this clonotype was seen a few times. The chain has TRBV28 and TRBJ2-7; D could derive from TRBD1 or TRBD2 (5 bases each). V shed 2 bases and J shed 3 bases, with 8 bases lying between them. The CDR3 is 13 amino acids. Germline V CDR1 and CDR2: MDHEN, SYDVKM. The CDR3 region is CASSLRDGYEQYF. DNA for the CDR3: TGTGCCAGCAGTTTAAGGGACGGCTACGAGCAGTACTTC.

This clonotype was seen repeatedly, ten times or more. The chain combines TRBV20-1 with TRBJ2-3; a possible D gene is TRBD1 (5 bases). Trimming left V 5 bases short and J 6 bases short, with 12 bases between. Germline assignment: CDR1 DFQATT and CDR2 SNEGSKA (reference sequence). The CDR3 is made up of 12 amino acids. CDR3 residues: CSAGPGADTQYF. CDR3 nucleotide sequence: TGCAGTGCTGGCCCTGGGGCGGATACGCAGTATTTT.

V and J are TRBV4-1 and TRBJ2-1; 7 nucleotides line up with TRBD2. Germline assignment: CDR1 MGHRA and CDR2 YSYEKL. This CDR3 comprises 13 residues. V was pared by 4 bases and J by 6 bases, with 3 bases of the junction left unmatched. The CDR3 sequence: CASSLGEGNEQFF. Here the CDR3 DNA reads TGCGCCAGCAGCCTCGGGGAGGGCAATGAGCAGTTCTTC.

This clonotype was detected ten times or more. No conserved phenylalanine or tryptophan ends this CDR3, so it is likely a read error. The DNA is left out, because the CDR3 cannot be placed on it with certainty; the CDR3 is given as TCRdb lists it. V usage is TRBV7-8 and J usage is TRBJ2-3; TRBD1, as called in the table, went unchecked against the DNA. Both ends counted, the CDR3 spans 12 residues. Germline lookup yields CDR1 SGHVS and CDR2 FQNEAQ. The CDR3 loop is CASSLDGGWYES.

This chain connects TRBV28 to TRBJ2-7, with 14 bases matching TRBD2. The CDR3 consists of 16 residues. With V trimmed by 4 bases and J by 3 bases, 5 bases remained unmatched. Germline V lookup: CDR1 MDHEN, CDR2 SYDVKM. The CDR3 spells CASSSTSGRARYEQYF. CDR3 in DNA: TGTGCCAGCAGTTCGACTAGCGGGAGGGCTCGCTACGAGCAGTACTTC.

This clonotype was seen more than once but under ten times. The J gene is TRBJ2-4, the V gene TRBV7-8; 12 bases agree with TRBD2. There are 15 residues in the CDR3. Germline CDR1 reads SGHVS; CDR2 reads FQNEAQ. Trimming removed 5 bases from V and 7 bases from J; junction bases left unmatched: 6. CDR3 in DNA: TGTGCCAGCAGCCCCCGGACTAGCGGGATGAACATTCAGTACTTC. Protein sequence: CASSPRTSGMNIQYF. The full variable domain, in which reference TRBV7-8 and TRBJ2-4 provide the parts outside the CDR3, is GAGVSQSPRYKVAKRGQDVALRCDPISGHVSLFWYQQALGQGPEFLTYFQNEAQLDKSGLPSDRFFAERPEGSVSTLKIQRTQQEDSAVYLCASSPRTSGMNIQYFGAGTRLSVL.

This clonotype was seen at least ten times. J is TRBJ2-7 and V is TRBV5-1, with TRBD2 matching over 11 bases. The V gene end was trimmed by 4 bases and the J gene end by 5 bases; junction bases not matched to a gene: 8. In germline, CDR1 is SGHRS, CDR2 YFSETQ. The CDR3 covers 15 residues. The CDR3: CASSPTSGSGNEQYF. The CDR3 DNA reads as TGCGCCAGCAGCCCAACTAGCGGGAGTGGAAACGAGCAGTACTTC.

This clonotype has more than one count but fewer than ten. The chain links TRBV3-1 to TRBJ2-1; D not certain. Germline assignment: CDR1 LGHDT and CDR2 YNNKEL (reference sequence). This CDR3 has 15 residues. The germline V and J ends were trimmed by 3 bases and 3 bases, with 12 bases remaining between them. This CDR3 reads CASSQPRRDYNEQFF. The CDR3 region has the DNA TGTGCCAGCAGCCAGCCTAGACGAGACTACAATGAGCAGTTCTTC.

In its sample, this clonotype was seen many times. The chain carries TRBV27 and TRBJ1-1; D is unclear. Trimming shortened V by 5 bases and J by 0 bases, and 7 bases separated the two germline ends. The CDR3 length is 13 residues. Germline-derived CDR1 and CDR2 are MNHEY and SMNVEV (reference sequence). This chain's CDR3 is CASSLAMNTEAFF. The CDR3 DNA follows: TGTGCCAGCAGTCTAGCTATGAACACTGAAGCTTTCTTT.

This clonotype was picked up many times. The rearrangement uses TRBV5-6 and TRBJ2-3; the D is unclear. CDR1 and CDR2 from the germline V gene are SGHDT and YYEEEE. CDR3 length: 15 residues. The ends were cut back, 4 bases at V and 2 bases at J, with 14 bases in the middle. CDR3 sequence: CASSRGSGYTDTQYF. CDR3 coding DNA: TGTGCCAGCAGCCGCGGTTCGGGCTACACAGATACGCAGTATTTT.

Ten or more counts support this clonotype. The V and J genes are TRBV6-2 or TRBV6-3 and TRBJ2-7; TRBD1 matches at 11 bases. In germline, CDR1 is MNHEY, CDR2 SVGEGT. Germline trimming cut 6 bases from V and 6 bases from J; bases unmatched to any gene: 7. This CDR3 contains 14 residues. This CDR3 is CASSVTGTGGEQYF. The CDR3 DNA reads as TGTGCCAGCAGCGTAACCGGGACAGGGGGCGAGCAGTACTTC.

Many counts were recorded for this clonotype. The chain uses TRBV29-1 and TRBJ2-3; no clear D. The germline gives CDR1 SQVTM, CDR2 ANQGSEA. This CDR3 region has 13 residues. Between the trimmed V and J ends, which lost 7 bases and 2 bases, there was a span of 13 bases. CDR3 region: CSGVEVPTDTQYF. CDR3 nucleotides: TGCAGCGGCGTCGAGGTCCCCACAGATACGCAGTATTTT.

This chain connects TRBV11-2 to TRBJ1-4; D call uncertain. Germline CDR1 reads SGHAT; CDR2 reads FQNNGV. V was pared by 8 bases and J by 7 bases, with 8 bases between. CDR3 size: 11 residues. This chain's CDR3 is CASADGEKLFF. CDR3 coding DNA: TGTGCCAGCGCCGATGGTGAAAAACTGTTTTTT.

This clonotype was detected only a few times. The rearrangement links TRBV11-2 to TRBJ2-3; D unresolved. The CDR3 extends over 12 amino acids. Germline-derived CDR1 and CDR2 are SGHAT and FQNNGV. V was clipped by 5 bases and J by 4 bases, with 7 bases between them. CDR3 protein: CASSQLSDTQYF. In DNA form, the CDR3 reads TGTGCCAGCAGCCAACTATCAGATACGCAGTATTTT. Full variable domain (rest looked up from reference TRBV11-2 and TRBJ2-3): EAGVAQSPRYKIIEKRQSVAFWCNPISGHATLYWYQQILGQGPKLLIQFQNNGVVDDSQLPKDRFSAERLKGVDSTLKIQPAKLEDSAVYLCASSQLSDTQYFGPGTRLTVL.

The rearrangement links TRBV7-9 to TRBJ2-2; 7 bases are a match to TRBD1. CDR3 length: 17 amino acids. J gave up 5 bases and V 4 bases, and 13 bases lay outside the gene matches. Germline V gene data show CDR1 as SEHNR and CDR2 as FQNEAQ (reference sequence). Here the CDR3 reads CASSSSLGQTTTGELFF. The DNA of the CDR3 is TGTGCCAGCAGCTCCTCCTTGGGACAGACAACGACCGGGGAGCTGTTTTTT. Full variable domain (remainder filled in from reference TRBV7-9 and TRBJ2-2): DTGVSQNPRHKITKRGQNVTFRCDPISEHNRLYWYRQTLGQGPEFLTYFQNEAQLEKSRLLSDRFSAERPKGSFSTLEIQRTEQGDSAMYLCASSSSLGQTTTGELFFGEGSRLTVL.